This T cell receptor (beta chain) emerged from a study of blood T cell repertoires in COVID-19. Study-wide context: The cDNA or gDNA used as material had been derived from T cells, B-cell-depleted T cells, or PBMCs.

Original processing methods: Estimation of nucleated cell counts was performed using reference gene primer amplification. TCRdb's copy holds only in-frame clones and misses some; the assay was immunoSEQ multiplex PCR. For V, J and clone size, that table is used; D and trimming come from the DNA. The table has hundreds of thousands of clones, 70% to 90% seen once. The CDR3 extends over 13 amino acids. V was pared by 0 bases and J by 1 base, with 6 bases between. CDR1 and CDR2 from the germline V gene are GTSNPN and SVGIG (reference sequence). Recovered status applied to Cohort 3 donors who had two consecutive negative PCRs. It also applied to those with clearance or with symptom resolution.

Sequenced input: PBMCs or T cells enriched from blood (not recorded which). This receptor was obtained from a woman in her fifties or sixties who had recovered from COVID-19. V gene TRBV30 combines with J gene TRBJ2-5; D ambiguous. The CDR3 spells CAWSVNSQETQYF. CDR3 in DNA: TGTGCCTGGAGTGTAAACAGCCAAGAGACCCAGTACTTC.